This TCR beta chain was captured in a study of patients and donors after allogeneic stem cell transplantation. TCRdb reanalysed the RT-PCR reads using MiXCR and keeps one entry per CDR3 protein. The data hold about a million distinct CDR3 sequences, with under 20% observed a single time. This clonotype was seen a few times. The sample taken for sequencing was blood, either unsorted or a sorted T cell fraction (not recorded which). This TCR was recovered from a human donor who was either an allogeneic HSCT recipient or a stem cell or donor lymphocyte infusion donor (not recorded which). It is not recorded whose cells these are; they may come from a transplant donor.

The CDR3 region is CSAREQGDSYTF. The CDR3 nucleotides are TGCAGTGCTAGAGAGCAGGGTGATAGCTACACCTTC. The V and J genes are TRBV20-1 and TRBJ1-2; a weak D match, TRBD1 (5 bases). Germline lookup yields CDR1 DFQATT and CDR2 SNEGSKA (reference sequence). V lost 0 bases, J lost 9 bases, and 11 bases lay in between. This CDR3 region has 12 residues.